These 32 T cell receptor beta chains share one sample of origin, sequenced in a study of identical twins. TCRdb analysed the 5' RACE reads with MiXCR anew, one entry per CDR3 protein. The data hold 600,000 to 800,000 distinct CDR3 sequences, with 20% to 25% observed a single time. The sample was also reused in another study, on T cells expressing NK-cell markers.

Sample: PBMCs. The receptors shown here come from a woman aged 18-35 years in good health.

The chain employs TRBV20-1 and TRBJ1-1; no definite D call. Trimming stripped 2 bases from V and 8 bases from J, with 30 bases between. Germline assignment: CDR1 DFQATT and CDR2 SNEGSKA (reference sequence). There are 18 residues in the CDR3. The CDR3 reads CSARYIGGGRGRMEEAFF. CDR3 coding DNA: TGCAGTGCTAGATATATTGGAGGCGGACGGGGTAGGATGGAGGAAGCTTTCTTT.

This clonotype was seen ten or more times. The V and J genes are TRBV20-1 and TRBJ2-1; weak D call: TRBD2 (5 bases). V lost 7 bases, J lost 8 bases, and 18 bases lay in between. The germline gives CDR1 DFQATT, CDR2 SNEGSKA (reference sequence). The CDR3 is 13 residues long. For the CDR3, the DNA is TGCAGTGATTCCCCGGACTCCCACCATGAGCAGTTCTTC. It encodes CSDSPDSHHEQFF.

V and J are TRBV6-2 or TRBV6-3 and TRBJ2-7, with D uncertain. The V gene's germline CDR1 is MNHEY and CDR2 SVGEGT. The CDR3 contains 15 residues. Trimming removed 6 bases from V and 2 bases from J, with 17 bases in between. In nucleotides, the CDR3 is TGTGCCAGCAGCTACGCTACTTACAGAGCCTACGAGCAGTACTTC. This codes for CASSYATYRAYEQYF.

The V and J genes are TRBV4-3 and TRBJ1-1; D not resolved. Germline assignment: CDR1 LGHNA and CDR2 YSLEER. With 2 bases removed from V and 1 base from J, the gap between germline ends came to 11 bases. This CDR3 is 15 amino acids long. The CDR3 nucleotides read TGCGCCAGCAGCCAACATGTCACGCAGAACACTGAAGCTTTCTTT. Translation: CASSQHVTQNTEAFF.

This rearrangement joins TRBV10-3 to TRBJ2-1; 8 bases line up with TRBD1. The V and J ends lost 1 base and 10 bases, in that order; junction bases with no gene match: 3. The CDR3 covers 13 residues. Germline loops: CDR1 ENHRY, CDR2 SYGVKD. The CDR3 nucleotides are TGTGCCATCAGTGAGTTGGACAGGGTGGAGCAGTTCTTC. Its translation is CAISELDRVEQFF.

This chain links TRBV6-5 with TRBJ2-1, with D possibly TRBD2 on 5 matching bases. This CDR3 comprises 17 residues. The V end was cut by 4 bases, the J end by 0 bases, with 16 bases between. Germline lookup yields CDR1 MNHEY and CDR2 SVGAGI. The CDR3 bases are TGTGCCAGCAGTTCTGCTAGCAGGTTTAGCTCCTACAATGAGCAGTTCTTC. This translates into CASSSASRFSSYNEQFF.

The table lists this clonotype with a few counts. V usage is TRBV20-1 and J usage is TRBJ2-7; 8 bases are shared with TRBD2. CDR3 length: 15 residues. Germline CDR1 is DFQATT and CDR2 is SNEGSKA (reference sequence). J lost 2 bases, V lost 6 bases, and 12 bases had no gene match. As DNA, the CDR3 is TGCAGTGCCGGGCTAGCGGGTATTCGGGCCTACGAGCAGTACTTC. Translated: CSAGLAGIRAYEQYF.

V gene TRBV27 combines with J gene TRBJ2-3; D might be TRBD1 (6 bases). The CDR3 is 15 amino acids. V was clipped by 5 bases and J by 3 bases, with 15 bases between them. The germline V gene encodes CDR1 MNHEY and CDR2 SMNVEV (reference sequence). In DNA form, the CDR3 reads TGTGCCAGCAGTGAGGGGGTTGGGGAAACAGATACGCAGTATTTT. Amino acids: CASSEGVGETDTQYF.

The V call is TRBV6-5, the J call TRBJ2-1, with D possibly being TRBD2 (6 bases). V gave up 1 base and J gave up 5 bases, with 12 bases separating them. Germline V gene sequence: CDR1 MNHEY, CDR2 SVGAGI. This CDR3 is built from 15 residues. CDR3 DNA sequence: TGTGCCAGCAGTTACTTTAGCGGATCGAACAATGAGCAGTTCTTC. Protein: CASSYFSGSNNEQFF.

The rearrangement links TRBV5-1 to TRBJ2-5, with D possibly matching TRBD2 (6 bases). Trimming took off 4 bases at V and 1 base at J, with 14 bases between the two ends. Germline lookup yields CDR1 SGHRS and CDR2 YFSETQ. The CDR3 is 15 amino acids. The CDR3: CASSLELGGQETQYF. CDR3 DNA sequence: TGCGCCAGCAGCCTTGAGTTGGGGGGCCAAGAGACCCAGTACTTC. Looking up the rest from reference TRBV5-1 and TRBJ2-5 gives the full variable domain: KAGVTQTPRYLIKTRGQQVTLSCSPISGHRSVSWYQQTPGQGLQFLFEYFSETQRNKGNFPGRFSGRQFSNSRSEMNVSTLELGDSALYLCASSLELGGQETQYFGPGTRLLVL.

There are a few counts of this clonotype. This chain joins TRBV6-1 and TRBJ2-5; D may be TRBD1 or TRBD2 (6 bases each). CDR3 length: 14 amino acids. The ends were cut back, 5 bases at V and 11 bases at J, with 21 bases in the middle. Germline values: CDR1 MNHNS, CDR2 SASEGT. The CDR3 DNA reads TGTGCCAGCAGTCCTCTGGGACTGGGACAATATCAGTACTTC. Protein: CASSPLGLGQYQYF.

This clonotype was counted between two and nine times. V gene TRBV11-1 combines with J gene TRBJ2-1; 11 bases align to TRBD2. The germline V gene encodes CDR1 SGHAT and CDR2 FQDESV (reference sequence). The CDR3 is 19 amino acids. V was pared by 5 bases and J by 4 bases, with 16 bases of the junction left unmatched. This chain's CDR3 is CASSPRELAGEEEYNEQFF. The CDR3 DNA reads TGTGCCAGCAGCCCTAGGGAACTAGCGGGAGAGGAGGAATACAATGAGCAGTTCTTC. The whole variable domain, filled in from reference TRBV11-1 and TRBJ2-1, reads EAEVAQSPRYKITEKSQAVAFWCDPISGHATLYWYRQILGQGPELLVQFQDESVVDDSQLPKDRFSAERLKGVDSTLKIQPAELGDSAMYLCASSPRELAGEEEYNEQFFGPGTRLTVL.

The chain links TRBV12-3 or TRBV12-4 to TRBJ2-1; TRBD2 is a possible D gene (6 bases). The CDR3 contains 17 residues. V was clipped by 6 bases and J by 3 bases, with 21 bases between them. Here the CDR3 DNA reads TGTGCCAGCAGCCCGTGGGGGGTCACGTCCCTCTACAATGAGCAGTTCTTC. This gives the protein CASSPWGVTSLYNEQFF.

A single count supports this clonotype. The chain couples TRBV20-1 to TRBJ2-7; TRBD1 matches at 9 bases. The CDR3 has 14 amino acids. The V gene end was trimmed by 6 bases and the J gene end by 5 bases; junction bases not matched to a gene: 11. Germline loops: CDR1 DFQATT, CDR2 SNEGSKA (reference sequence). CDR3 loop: CSAPDRGQGHEQYF. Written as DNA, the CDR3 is TGCAGTGCCCCGGACAGGGGTCAGGGGCACGAGCAGTACTTC.

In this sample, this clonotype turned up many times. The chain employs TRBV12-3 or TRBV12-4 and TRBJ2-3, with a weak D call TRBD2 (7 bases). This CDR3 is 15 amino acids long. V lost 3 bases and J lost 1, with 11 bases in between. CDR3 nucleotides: TGTGCCAGCAGTTTGGGGGGGCTCGGCACAGATACGCAGTATTTT. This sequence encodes CASSLGGLGTDTQYF.

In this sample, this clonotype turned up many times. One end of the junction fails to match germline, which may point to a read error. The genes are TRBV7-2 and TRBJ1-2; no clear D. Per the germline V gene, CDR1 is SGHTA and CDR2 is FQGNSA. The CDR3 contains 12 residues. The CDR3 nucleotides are TGTGCCAGCAGTTTAGGAGGCTATGGCTACACCTTC. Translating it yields CASSLGGYGYTF.

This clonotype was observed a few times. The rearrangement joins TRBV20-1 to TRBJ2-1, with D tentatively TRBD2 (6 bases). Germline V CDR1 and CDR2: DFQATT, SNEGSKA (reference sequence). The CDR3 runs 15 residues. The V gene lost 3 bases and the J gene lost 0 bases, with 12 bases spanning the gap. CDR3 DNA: TGCAGTGCTAGGGGCGGGGTCGCCTCCTACAATGAGCAGTTCTTC. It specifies CSARGGVASYNEQFF.

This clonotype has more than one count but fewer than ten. The CDR3: CASLPTGGKYGYTF. In DNA form, the CDR3 reads TGTGCCAGCCTCCCTACAGGGGGCAAATATGGCTACACCTTC. This chain uses TRBV27 with TRBJ1-2; 9 bases line up with TRBD1. The germline V gene has CDR1 MNHEY and CDR2 SMNVEV (reference sequence). The CDR3 spans 14 residues. J lost 5 bases, V lost 8 bases, and 9 bases had no gene match.

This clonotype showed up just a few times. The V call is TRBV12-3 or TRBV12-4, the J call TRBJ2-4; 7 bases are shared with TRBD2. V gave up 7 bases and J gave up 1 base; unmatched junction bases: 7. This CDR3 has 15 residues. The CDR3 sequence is CASNPGGSAKNIQYF. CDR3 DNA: TGTGCCAGCAATCCCGGGGGGTCGGCCAAAAACATTCAGTACTTC.

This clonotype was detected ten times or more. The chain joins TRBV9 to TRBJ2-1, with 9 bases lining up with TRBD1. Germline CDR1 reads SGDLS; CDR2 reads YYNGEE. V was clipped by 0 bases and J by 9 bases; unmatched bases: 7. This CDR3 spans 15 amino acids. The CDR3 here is CASSVAGQGRGEQFF. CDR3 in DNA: TGTGCCAGCAGCGTAGCGGGACAGGGTAGGGGTGAGCAGTTCTTC.

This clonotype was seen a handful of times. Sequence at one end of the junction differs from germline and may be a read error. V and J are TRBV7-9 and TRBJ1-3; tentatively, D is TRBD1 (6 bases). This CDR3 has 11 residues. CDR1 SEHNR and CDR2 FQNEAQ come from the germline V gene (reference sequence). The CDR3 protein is CASSSGTHFSF. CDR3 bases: TGTGCCAGCAGCTCCGGGACACACTTCTCATTT.

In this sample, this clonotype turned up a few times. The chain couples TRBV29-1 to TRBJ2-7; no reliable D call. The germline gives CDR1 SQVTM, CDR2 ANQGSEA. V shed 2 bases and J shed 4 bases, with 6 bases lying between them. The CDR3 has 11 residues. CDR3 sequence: CSVEWQYEQYF. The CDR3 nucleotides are TGCAGCGTTGAATGGCAATACGAGCAGTACTTC.

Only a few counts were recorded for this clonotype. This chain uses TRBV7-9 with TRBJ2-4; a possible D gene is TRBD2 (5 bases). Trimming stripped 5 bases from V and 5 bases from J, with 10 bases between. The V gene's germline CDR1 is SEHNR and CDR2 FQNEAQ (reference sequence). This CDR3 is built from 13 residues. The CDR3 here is CASSHHGENIQYF. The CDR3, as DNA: TGTGCCAGCAGCCACCACGGGGAAAACATTCAGTACTTC.

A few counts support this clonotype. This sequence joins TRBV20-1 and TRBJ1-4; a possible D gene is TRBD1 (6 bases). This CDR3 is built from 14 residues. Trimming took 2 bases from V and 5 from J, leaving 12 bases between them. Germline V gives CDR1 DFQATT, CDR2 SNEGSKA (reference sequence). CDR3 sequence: CSARPTGLNEKLFF. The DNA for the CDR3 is TGCAGTGCTAGACCGACAGGACTCAATGAAAAACTGTTTTTT.

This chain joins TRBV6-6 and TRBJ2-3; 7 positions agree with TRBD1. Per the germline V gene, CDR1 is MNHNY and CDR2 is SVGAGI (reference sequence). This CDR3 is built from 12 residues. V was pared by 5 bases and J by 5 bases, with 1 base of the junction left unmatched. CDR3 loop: CASSGTVDTQYF. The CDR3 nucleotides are TGTGCCAGCAGTGGGACAGTAGATACGCAGTATTTT.

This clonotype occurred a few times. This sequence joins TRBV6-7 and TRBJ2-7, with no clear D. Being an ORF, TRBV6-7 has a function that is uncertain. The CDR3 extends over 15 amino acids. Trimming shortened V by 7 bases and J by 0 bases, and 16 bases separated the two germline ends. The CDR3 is CASNTPQESSYEQYF. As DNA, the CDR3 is TGTGCCAGCAATACCCCCCAGGAGAGCTCCTACGAGCAGTACTTC.

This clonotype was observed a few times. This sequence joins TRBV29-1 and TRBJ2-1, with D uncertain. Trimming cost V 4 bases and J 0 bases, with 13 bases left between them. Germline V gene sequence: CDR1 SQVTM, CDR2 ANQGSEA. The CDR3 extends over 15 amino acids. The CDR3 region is CSVVQQLSSYNEQFF. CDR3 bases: TGCAGCGTTGTTCAGCAGCTAAGCTCCTACAATGAGCAGTTCTTC.

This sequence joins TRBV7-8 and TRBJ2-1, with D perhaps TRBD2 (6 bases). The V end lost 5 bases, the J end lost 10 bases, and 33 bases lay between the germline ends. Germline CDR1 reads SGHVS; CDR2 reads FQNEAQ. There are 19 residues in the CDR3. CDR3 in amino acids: CASSRRLIEAGRSDREQFF. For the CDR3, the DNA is TGTGCCAGCAGCCGGCGGTTGATCGAGGCGGGAAGGTCGGATCGGGAGCAGTTCTTC.

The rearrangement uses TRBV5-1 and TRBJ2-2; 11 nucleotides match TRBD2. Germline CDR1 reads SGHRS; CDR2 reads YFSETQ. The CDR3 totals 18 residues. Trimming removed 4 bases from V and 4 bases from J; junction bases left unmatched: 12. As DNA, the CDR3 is TGCGCCAGCAGCCAGGGACTAGCGGTGGCGGAGAGCACCGGGGAGCTGTTTTTT. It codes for CASSQGLAVAESTGELFF.

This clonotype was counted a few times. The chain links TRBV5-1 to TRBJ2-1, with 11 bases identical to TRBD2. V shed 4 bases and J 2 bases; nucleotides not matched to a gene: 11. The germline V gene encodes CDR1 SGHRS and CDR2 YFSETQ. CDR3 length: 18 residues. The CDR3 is CASSTGSLAGGTYNEQFF. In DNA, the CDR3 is TGCGCCAGCAGCACCGGAAGCCTAGCGGGGGGAACCTACAATGAGCAGTTCTTC.

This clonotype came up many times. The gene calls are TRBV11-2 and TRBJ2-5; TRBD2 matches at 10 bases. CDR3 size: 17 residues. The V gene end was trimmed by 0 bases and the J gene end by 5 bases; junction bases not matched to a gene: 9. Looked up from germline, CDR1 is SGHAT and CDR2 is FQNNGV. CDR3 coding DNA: TGTGCCAGCAGCTTAGATCTGGCTAGCGGGAGTCAGGAGACCCAGTACTTC. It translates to CASSLDLASGSQETQYF.

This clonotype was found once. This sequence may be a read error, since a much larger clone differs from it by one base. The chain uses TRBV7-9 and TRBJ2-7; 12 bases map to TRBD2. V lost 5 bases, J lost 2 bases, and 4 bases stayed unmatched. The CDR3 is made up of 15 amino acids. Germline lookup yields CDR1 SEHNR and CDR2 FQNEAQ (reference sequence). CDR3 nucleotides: TGTGCCAGCAGCGAGACTAGCGGGAGCCCCTACGAGCAGTACTTC. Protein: CASSETSGSPYEQYF.